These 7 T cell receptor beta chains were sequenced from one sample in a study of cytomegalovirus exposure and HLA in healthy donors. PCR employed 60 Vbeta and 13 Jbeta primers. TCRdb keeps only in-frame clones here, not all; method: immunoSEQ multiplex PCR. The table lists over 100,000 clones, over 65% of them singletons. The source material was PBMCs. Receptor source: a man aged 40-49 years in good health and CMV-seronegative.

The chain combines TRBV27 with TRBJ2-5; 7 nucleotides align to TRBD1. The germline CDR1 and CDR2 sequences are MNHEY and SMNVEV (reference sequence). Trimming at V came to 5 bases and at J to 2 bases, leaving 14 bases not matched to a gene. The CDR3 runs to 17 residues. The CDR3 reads CASSQTPGQKYQETQYF. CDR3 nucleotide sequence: TGTGCCAGCAGTCAAACCCCGGGACAGAAGTATCAAGAGACCCAGTACTTC.

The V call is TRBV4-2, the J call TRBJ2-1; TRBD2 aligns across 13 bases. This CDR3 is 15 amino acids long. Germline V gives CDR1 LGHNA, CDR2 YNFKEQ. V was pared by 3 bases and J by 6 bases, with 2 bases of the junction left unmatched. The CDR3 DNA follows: TGTGCCAGCAGCCAGGGACTAGCGGGACCCAATGAGCAGTTCTTC. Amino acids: CASSQGLAGPNEQFF.

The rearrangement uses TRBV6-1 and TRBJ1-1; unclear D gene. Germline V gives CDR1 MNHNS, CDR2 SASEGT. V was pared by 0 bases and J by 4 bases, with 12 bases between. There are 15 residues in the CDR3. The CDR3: CASSEAHPGSTEAFF. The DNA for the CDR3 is TGTGCCAGCAGTGAAGCGCACCCGGGGTCCACTGAAGCTTTCTTT.

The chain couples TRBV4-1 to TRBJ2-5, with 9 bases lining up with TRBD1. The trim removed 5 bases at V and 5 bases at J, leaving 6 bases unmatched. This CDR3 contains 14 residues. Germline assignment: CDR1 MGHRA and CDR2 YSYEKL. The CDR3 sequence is CASSSGQGVETQYF. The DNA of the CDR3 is TGCGCCAGCAGCTCGGGACAGGGAGTCGAGACCCAGTACTTC.

This CDR3 reads CASSLSVGPGGEQYF. The CDR3 nucleotides read TGTGCCAGCAGCTTATCGGTCGGGCCGGGGGGCGAGCAGTACTTC. The gene calls are TRBV7-8 and TRBJ2-7, with 7 nucleotides matching TRBD2. V dropped 2 bases and J dropped 6; count of bases not matched to a gene: 10. Germline V lookup: CDR1 SGHVS, CDR2 FQNEAQ. The CDR3 has 15 amino acids.

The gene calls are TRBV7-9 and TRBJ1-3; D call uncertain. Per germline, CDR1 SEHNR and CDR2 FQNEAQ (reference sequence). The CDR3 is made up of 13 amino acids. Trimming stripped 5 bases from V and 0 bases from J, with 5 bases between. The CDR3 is CASSVYSGNTIYF. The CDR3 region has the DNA TGTGCCAGCAGCGTTTACTCTGGAAACACCATATATTTT.

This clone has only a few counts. CDR3 nucleotides: TGTGCCATCTTTGGGAGAAGTGGGACAGGGCAGTATTTT. It is translated as CAIFGRSGTGQYF. The chain uses TRBV2 and TRBJ2-3, with 8 positions matching TRBD1. The CDR3 sequence is 13 residues long. The junction had 14 bases not matched to a gene; V was cut back by 10 bases and J by 11 bases. In germline, CDR1 is SNHLY, CDR2 FYNNEI.